The source of this T cell receptor (beta chain) is a study of blood T cells in healthy people across ages. A second about 6 to 12 cycle PCR used barcoded and J-beta primers. TCRdb re-called the 5' RACE reads with MiXCR, one entry per CDR3 protein. Seen here are 1.5 million to 2 million distinct CDR3 sequences, over 25% observed once, and the top ten hold 7.7%. V shed 2 bases and J shed 3 bases, with 17 bases lying between them. Per germline, CDR1 SGHDN and CDR2 FVKESK. The CDR3 covers 16 residues. The sequence was obtained from a woman aged 25 to 45 in good health. Material: blood. The chain employs TRBV14 and TRBJ2-7, with D possibly called TRBD1 or TRBD2 (5 bases each). The CDR3 sequence is CASSQLTGTNYYEQYF. Written as DNA, the CDR3 is TGTGCCAGCAGCCAACTTACCGGGACGAATTACTACGAGCAGTACTTC.